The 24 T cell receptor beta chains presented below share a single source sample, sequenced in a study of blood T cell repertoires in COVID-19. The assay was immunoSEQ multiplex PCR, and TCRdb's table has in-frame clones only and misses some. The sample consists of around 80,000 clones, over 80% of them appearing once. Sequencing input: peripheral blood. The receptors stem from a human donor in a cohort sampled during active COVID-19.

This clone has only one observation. CDR3 in amino acids: CASSFVPSGRTKETQYF. The CDR3 DNA is TGTGCCAGCAGCTTCGTCCCTAGCGGGAGGACTAAAGAGACCCAGTACTTC. The chain employs TRBV5-8 and TRBJ2-5; 11 bases match TRBD2. This CDR3 spans 17 amino acids. CDR1 SGHTS and CDR2 YDEGEE come from the germline V gene. V shed 2 bases and J 3 bases; nucleotides not matched to a gene: 9.

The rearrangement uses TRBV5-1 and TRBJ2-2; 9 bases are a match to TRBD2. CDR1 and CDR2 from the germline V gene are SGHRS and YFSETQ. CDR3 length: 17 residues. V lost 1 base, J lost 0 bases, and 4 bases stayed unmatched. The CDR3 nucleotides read TGCGCCAGCAGCTTGCGAGCGGGAGGACCGAACACCGGGGAGCTGTTTTTT. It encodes CASSLRAGGPNTGELFF.

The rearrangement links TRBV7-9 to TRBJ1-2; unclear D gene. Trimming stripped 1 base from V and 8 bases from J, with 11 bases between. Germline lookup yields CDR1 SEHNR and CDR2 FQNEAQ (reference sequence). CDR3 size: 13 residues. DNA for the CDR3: TGTGCCAGCAGCTTAGAAACGGTCTCCGGCTACACCTTC. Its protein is CASSLETVSGYTF.

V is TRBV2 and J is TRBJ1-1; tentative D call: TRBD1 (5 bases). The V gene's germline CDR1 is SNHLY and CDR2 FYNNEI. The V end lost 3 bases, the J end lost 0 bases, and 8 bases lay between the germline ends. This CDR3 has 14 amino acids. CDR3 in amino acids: CASSEGPVNTEAFF. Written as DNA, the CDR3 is TGTGCCAGCAGTGAGGGGCCCGTGAACACTGAAGCTTTCTTT. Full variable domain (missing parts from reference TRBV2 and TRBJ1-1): EPEVTQTPSHQVTQMGQEVILRCVPISNHLYFYWYRQILGQKVEFLVSFYNNEISEKSEIFDDQFSVERPDGSNFTLKIRSTKLEDSAMYFCASSEGPVNTEAFFGQGTRLTVV.

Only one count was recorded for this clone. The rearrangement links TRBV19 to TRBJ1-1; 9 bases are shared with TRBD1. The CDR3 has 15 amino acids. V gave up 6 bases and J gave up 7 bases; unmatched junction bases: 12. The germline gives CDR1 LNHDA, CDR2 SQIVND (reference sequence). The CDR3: CASRIQGAERGEAFF. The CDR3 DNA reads TGTGCCAGTAGAATACAGGGGGCCGAGAGGGGTGAAGCTTTCTTT.

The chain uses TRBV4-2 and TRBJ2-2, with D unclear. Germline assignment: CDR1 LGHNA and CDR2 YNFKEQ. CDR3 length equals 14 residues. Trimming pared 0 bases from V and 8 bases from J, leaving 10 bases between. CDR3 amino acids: CASSQDEVAGELFF. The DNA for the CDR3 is TGTGCCAGCAGCCAAGACGAGGTTGCGGGGGAGCTGTTTTTT.

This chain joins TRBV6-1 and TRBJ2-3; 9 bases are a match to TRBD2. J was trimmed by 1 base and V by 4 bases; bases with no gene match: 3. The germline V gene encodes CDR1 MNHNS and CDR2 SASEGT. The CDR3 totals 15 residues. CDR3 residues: CASSAAGGGTDTQYF. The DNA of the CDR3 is TGTGCCAGCAGTGCAGCGGGAGGAGGCACAGATACGCAGTATTTT.

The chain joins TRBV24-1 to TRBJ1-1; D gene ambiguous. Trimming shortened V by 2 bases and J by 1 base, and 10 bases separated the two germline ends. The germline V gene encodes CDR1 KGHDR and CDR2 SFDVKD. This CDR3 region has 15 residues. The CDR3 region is CATSDSRTANTEAFF. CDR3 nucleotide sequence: TGTGCCACCAGTGATTCCAGAACAGCGAACACTGAAGCTTTCTTT.

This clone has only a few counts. The CDR3 bases are TGTGCCAGCAGTTTATCGGACAGGCCCCATACAGGGGGTGGCTACACCTTC. Protein product: CASSLSDRPHTGGGYTF. This chain joins TRBV7-9 and TRBJ1-2, with 8 nucleotides matching TRBD1. V trimming: 6 bases; J trimming: 7 bases; junction bases outside the gene matches: 19. This CDR3 has 17 residues. Germline lookup yields CDR1 SEHNR and CDR2 FQNEAQ (reference sequence).

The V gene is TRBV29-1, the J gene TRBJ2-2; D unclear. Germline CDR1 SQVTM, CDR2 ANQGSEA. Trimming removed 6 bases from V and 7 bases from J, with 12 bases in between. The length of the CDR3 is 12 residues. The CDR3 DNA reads TGCAGCGTGCGACTTCCGGGCGGGGAGCTGTTTTTT. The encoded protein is CSVRLPGGELFF.

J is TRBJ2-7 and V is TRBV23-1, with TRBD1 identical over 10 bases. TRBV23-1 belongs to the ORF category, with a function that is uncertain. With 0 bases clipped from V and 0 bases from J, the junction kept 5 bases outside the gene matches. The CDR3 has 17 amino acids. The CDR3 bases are TGCGCCAGCAGTCAATCGGGGGACAGGGGCACCTCCTACGAGCAGTACTTC. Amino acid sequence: CASSQSGDRGTSYEQYF.

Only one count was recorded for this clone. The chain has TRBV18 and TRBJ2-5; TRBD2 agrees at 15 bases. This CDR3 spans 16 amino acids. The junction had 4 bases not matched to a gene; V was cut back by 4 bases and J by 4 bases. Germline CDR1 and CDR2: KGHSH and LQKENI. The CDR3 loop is CASSQPGLAGGETQYF. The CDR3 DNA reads TGTGCCAGCTCACAACCGGGACTAGCGGGAGGAGAGACCCAGTACTTC.

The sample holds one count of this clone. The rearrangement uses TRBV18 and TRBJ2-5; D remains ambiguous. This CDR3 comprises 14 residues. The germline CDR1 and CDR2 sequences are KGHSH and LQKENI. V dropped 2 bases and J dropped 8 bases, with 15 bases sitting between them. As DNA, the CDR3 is TGTGCCAGCTCACCAAACCAACCAGTGTTTACCCAGTACTTC. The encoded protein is CASSPNQPVFTQYF.

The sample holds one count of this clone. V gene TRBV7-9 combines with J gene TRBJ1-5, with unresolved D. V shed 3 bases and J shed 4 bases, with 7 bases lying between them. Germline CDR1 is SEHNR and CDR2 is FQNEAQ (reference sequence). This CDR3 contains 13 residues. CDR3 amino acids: CASSLLANQPQHF. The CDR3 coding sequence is TGTGCCAGCAGCTTGTTGGCAAATCAGCCCCAGCATTTT.

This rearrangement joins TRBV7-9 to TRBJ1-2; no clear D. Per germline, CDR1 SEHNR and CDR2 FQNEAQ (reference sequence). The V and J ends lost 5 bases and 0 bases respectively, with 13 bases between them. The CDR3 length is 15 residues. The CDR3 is CASSAGGSANYGYTF. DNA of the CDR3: TGTGCCAGCAGCGCCGGCGGTTCGGCTAACTATGGCTACACCTTC.

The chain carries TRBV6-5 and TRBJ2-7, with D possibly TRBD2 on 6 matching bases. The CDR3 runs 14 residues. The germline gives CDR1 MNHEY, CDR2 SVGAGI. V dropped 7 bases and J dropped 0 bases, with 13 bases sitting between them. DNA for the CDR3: TGTGCCAGCACGCCGGCGGGGTCCTCCTACGAGCAGTACTTC. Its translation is CASTPAGSSYEQYF.

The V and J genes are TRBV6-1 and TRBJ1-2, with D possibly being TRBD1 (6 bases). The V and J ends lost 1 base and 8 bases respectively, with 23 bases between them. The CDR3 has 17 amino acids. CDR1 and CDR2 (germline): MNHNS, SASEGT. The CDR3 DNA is TGTGCCAGCAGTGAAGGGTGGGGCAGGGGCCACGGGGACGGCTACACCTTC. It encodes CASSEGWGRGHGDGYTF.

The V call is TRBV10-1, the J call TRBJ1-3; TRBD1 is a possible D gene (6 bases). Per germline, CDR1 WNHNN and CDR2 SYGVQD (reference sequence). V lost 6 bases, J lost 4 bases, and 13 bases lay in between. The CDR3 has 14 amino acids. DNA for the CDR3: TGCGCCAGCAGGATGACAGGATGGGGAAACACCATATATTTT. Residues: CASRMTGWGNTIYF.

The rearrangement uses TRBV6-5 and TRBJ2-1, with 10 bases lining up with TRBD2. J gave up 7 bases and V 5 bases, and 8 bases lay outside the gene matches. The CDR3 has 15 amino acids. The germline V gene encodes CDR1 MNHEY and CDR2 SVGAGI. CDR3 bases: TGTGCCAGCAGTAAATATTGGACTAGCGGAAATGAGCAGTTCTTC. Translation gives CASSKYWTSGNEQFF.

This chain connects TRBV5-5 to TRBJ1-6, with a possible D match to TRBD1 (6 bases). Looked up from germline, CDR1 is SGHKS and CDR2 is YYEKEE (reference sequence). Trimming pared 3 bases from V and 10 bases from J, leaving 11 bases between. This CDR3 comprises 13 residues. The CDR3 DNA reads TGTGCCAGCAGCTGGGACATTGGATCACCCCTCCACTTT. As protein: CASSWDIGSPLHF.

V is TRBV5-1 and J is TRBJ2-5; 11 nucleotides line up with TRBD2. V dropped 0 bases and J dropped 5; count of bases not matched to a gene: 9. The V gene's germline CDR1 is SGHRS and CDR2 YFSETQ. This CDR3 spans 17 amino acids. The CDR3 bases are TGCGCCAGCAGCTTGGGGACTAGCGGGCTCTTTAAGGAGACCCAGTACTTC. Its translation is CASSLGTSGLFKETQYF.

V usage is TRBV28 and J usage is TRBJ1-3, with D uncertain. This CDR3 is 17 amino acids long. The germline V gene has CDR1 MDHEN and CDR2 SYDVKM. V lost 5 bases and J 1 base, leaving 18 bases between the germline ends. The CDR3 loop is CASSHPWAGESGNTIYF. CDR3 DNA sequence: TGTGCCAGCAGTCATCCGTGGGCCGGGGAGTCTGGAAACACCATATATTTT. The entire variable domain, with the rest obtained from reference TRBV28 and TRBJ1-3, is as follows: DVKVTQSSRYLVKRTGEKVFLECVQDMDHENMFWYRQDPGLGLRLIYFSYDVKMKEKGDIPEGYSVSREKKERFSLILESASTNQTSMYLCASSHPWAGESGNTIYFGEGSWLTVV.

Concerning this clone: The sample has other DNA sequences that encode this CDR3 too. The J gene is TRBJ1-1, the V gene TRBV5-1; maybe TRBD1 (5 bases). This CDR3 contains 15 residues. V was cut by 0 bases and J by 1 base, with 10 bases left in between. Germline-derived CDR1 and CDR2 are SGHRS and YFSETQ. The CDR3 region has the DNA TGCGCCAGCAGCTTGGCAGGGAGGGAGAACACTGAAGCTTTCTTT. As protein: CASSLAGRENTEAFF.

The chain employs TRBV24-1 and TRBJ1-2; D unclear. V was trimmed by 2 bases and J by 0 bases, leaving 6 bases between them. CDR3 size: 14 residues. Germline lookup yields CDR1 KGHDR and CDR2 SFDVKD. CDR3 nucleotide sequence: TGTGCCACCAGTGATTCGGTCTCTAACTATGGCTACACCTTC. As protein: CATSDSVSNYGYTF.